These T cell receptor beta chains were read from a single sample in a study of human T cells and chemical hapten exposure. Via MiXCR, TCRdb re-called the RACE reads, giving one row per CDR3 protein. Of some 380,000 distinct CDR3 sequences listed, approximately 5% were seen once; the top ten hold 2% to 2.5%. The input for sequencing was whole blood, taken in connection with sensitization to the hapten diphenylcyclopropenone (DPC). These receptor sequences come from a woman in her 50s with alopecia areata. Some clones in this sample may be carry-over from other donors' samples. Each CDR3 is given with its conserved first and last residue. The D gene is left open where the match is weak. The size of a clone is reported for some rows only, either as once, few or many, or as a class for expanded clones.

CASSLGRNSYNEQFF	TGTGCCAGCAGCTTAGGACGGAACTCCTACAATGAGCAGTTCTTC	many	-	TRBV13	TRBJ2-1
CASSLALGEDQPQHF	TGTGCCAGCAGCTTAGCACTAGGGGAGGATCAGCCCCAGCATTTT	-	-	TRBV28	TRBJ1-5
CATTDRGNQPQHF	TGTGCCACCACCGACAGGGGCAATCAGCCCCAGCATTTT	many	TRBD1	TRBV2	TRBJ1-5
CSAMVRGREAFF	TGCAGTGCTATGGTTCGTGGGCGTGAAGCTTTCTTT	-	-	TRBV20-1	TRBJ1-1
CASSPTGIETDTQYF	TGTGCCAGCTCACCAACAGGGATTGAAACAGATACGCAGTATTTT	few	-	TRBV18	TRBJ2-3
CSVRSGSSYEQYF	TGCAGCGTCCGAAGCGGGAGCTCCTACGAGCAGTACTTC	many	TRBD2	TRBV29-1	TRBJ2-7
CSASPTGFYGYTF	TGCAGTGCTTCCCCCACAGGGTTCTATGGCTACACCTTC	many	-	TRBV20-1	TRBJ1-2
CASRHRKRGNTGELFF	TGTGCCAGCAGGCACAGGAAACGGGGGAACACCGGGGAGCTGTTTTTT	many	-	TRBV6-5	TRBJ2-2
CASSGGTASYGYTF	TGCGCCAGCAGCGGGGGGACGGCTTCATATGGCTACACCTTC	many	-	TRBV5-1	TRBJ1-2
CASSRAVDSWGYTF	TGTGCCAGCAGCCGAGCCGTGGACTCCTGGGGCTACACCTTC	many	-	TRBV3-1	TRBJ1-2
CASSPKRGDYEQYF	TGTGCCAGCTCACCAAAGCGGGGGGACTACGAGCAGTACTTC	-	TRBD2	TRBV18	TRBJ2-7
CASSLWGGSNQPQHF	TGTGCCAGCAGTTTATGGGGGGGTAGCAATCAGCCCCAGCATTTT	many	-	TRBV27	TRBJ1-5
CASSPGLRSYTDTQYF	TGTGCCAGCAGCCCAGGGCTCAGGAGCTACACAGATACGCAGTATTTT	-	-	TRBV3-1	TRBJ2-3
CATLWGDEQYF	TGTGCCACCCTCTGGGGCGACGAGCAGTACTTC	many	-	TRBV25-1	TRBJ2-7
CASTGGSNQPQHF	TGTGCCAGCACTGGGGGAAGCAATCAGCCCCAGCATTTT	many	-	TRBV6-5	TRBJ1-5
CASSEAPGDSLYEQYF	TGTGCCAGCAGTGAAGCCCCTGGAGACTCCCTCTACGAGCAGTACTTC	many	-	TRBV6-1	TRBJ2-7
CASSLRQGAQQPQHF	TGTGCCAGCAGCCTCAGACAGGGGGCGCAACAGCCCCAGCATTTT	medium-sized	TRBD1	TRBV7-2	TRBJ1-5
CASTRTGGSYNEQFF	TGTGCCAGCACCCGAACAGGGGGATCGTACAATGAGCAGTTCTTC	-	TRBD1	TRBV6-5	TRBJ2-1
CSARAAAQNIQYF	TGCAGTGCTAGGGCAGCAGCTCAAAACATTCAGTACTTC	many	-	TRBV20-1	TRBJ2-4
CSVDIGVSNEQFF	TGCAGCGTTGACATCGGGGTCAGCAATGAGCAGTTCTTC	many	-	TRBV29-1	TRBJ2-1
CASSSHLTSVSEQFF	TGTGCCAGCAGCTCCCACTTGACTAGCGTGAGTGAGCAGTTCTTC	many	TRBD2	TRBV13	TRBJ2-1
CASSPRTSGRASHEQYF	TGTGCCAGCAGCCCGCGGACTAGCGGGAGGGCCTCCCACGAGCAGTACTTC	many	TRBD2	TRBV12-3/TRBV12-4	TRBJ2-7
CASSLLGGEYNEQFF	TGTGCCAGCAGCCTCCTGGGTGGGGAATACAATGAGCAGTTCTTC	many	-	TRBV5-5	TRBJ2-1
CASSPGGSPGQPQHF	TGTGCCAGCAGCCCGGGGGGCTCACCGGGTCAGCCCCAGCATTTT	few	-	TRBV6-5	TRBJ1-5
CASSQQGLAGGIRYEQYF	TGTGCCAGCAGCCAACAGGGACTAGCGGGGGGAATACGCTACGAGCAGTACTTC	few	TRBD2	TRBV3-1	TRBJ2-7
CASSYSRRTGGTEAFF	TGTGCCAGCAGTTACTCGAGAAGGACAGGGGGCACTGAAGCTTTCTTT	few	TRBD1	TRBV6-6	TRBJ1-1
CASSRTSDLYEQYF	TGCGCCAGCAGCCGCACTAGCGACCTCTACGAGCAGTACTTC	many	TRBD2	TRBV5-1	TRBJ2-7